A single sample gave rise to the 25 T cell receptor beta chains below, sequenced in a study of blood T cells in healthy people across ages. Then a second PCR, running roughly 6 to 11 cycles, was carried out with a sample-barcoded 5' primer and a J-beta primer mix. Each CDR3 protein is one row after TCRdb ran MiXCR on the 5' RACE reads. In the table there are about 800,000 distinct CDR3 sequences, roughly 25% of which are singletons. These data are also associated with another study on T cells of mothers and their children.

What was sequenced was blood. The receptors derive from a boy younger than 18 in good health.

The chain employs TRBV4-3 and TRBJ2-7, with a tentative D call TRBD2 (5 bases). The CDR3 sequence is 15 residues long. V was clipped by 0 bases and J by 7 bases, with 16 bases between them. Germline V gene lookup returns CDR1 LGHNA and CDR2 YSLEER. CDR3: CASSQDRAGSKEQYF. CDR3 nucleotide sequence: TGCGCCAGCAGCCAAGATCGGGCGGGCAGCAAGGAGCAGTACTTC.

The chain couples TRBV5-1 to TRBJ1-1; D is uncertain. The germline V gene encodes CDR1 SGHRS and CDR2 YFSETQ. This CDR3 is 15 amino acids long. Trimming pared 0 bases from V and 0 bases from J, leaving 9 bases between. CDR3 in DNA: TGCGCCAGCAGCTTGGAACATGGACTGAACACTGAAGCTTTCTTT. Translated: CASSLEHGLNTEAFF.

This clonotype was seen more than once but under ten times. The chain joins TRBV30 to TRBJ1-6, with 7 bases fitting TRBD1. This CDR3 is 13 amino acids long. With 3 bases clipped from V and 6 bases from J, the junction kept 2 bases outside the gene matches. Germline loops: CDR1 GTSNPN, CDR2 SVGIG (reference sequence). The CDR3 DNA sequence: TGTGCCTGGAGAAGACAGGGTAATTCACCCCTCCACTTT. Translated: CAWRRQGNSPLHF.

The chain links TRBV11-2 to TRBJ1-2, with D possibly being TRBD1 (6 bases). The CDR3 loop spans 13 amino acids. The V gene lost 4 bases and the J gene lost 7 bases, with 13 bases spanning the gap. Germline CDR1 SGHAT, CDR2 FQNNGV. CDR3: CASSYGSRGGYTF. CDR3 bases: TGTGCCAGCAGCTACGGCTCCAGGGGTGGCTACACCTTC. The full variable domain, with the rest looked up from reference TRBV11-2 and TRBJ1-2, is EAGVAQSPRYKIIEKRQSVAFWCNPISGHATLYWYQQILGQGPKLLIQFQNNGVVDDSQLPKDRFSAERLKGVDSTLKIQPAKLEDSAVYLCASSYGSRGGYTFGSGTRLTVV.

This clonotype appeared a few times. The J gene is TRBJ2-6, the V gene TRBV20-1; 11 nucleotides agree with TRBD1. Germline V CDR1 and CDR2: DFQATT, SNEGSKA (reference sequence). The CDR3 length is 18 residues. Trimming took 1 base from V and 2 from J; bases not matched to a gene: 7. Written as DNA, the CDR3 is TGCAGTGCTAGAGTCGGGACAGGGGGAACTCCTGGGGCCAACGTCCTGACTTTC. Amino acids: CSARVGTGGTPGANVLTF.

This chain joins TRBV18 and TRBJ1-1; no clear D. With 0 bases removed from V and 1 base from J, the gap between germline ends came to 6 bases. Germline V gene sequence: CDR1 KGHSH, CDR2 LQKENI. The CDR3 spans 14 residues. CDR3 sequence reads: CASSPPLWNTEAFF. Here the CDR3 DNA reads TGTGCCAGCTCACCACCCTTGTGGAACACTGAAGCTTTCTTT.

The chain couples TRBV28 to TRBJ2-1; 8 nucleotides agree with TRBD1. V was clipped by 5 bases and J by 5 bases; unmatched bases: 11. The CDR3 runs to 16 residues. CDR1 is MDHEN, CDR2 SYDVKM, per germline. CDR3 region: CASSMLGTGFNNEQFF. The DNA of the CDR3 is TGTGCCAGCAGTATGCTCGGGACAGGCTTTAACAATGAGCAGTTCTTC. Combining the CDR3 with reference TRBV28 and TRBJ2-1 gives the whole variable domain DVKVTQSSRYLVKRTGEKVFLECVQDMDHENMFWYRQDPGLGLRLIYFSYDVKMKEKGDIPEGYSVSREKKERFSLILESASTNQTSMYLCASSMLGTGFNNEQFFGPGTRLTVL.

There are a few counts of this clonotype. This chain uses TRBV4-1 with TRBJ2-5; 13 bases agree with TRBD2. The CDR3 is made up of 17 amino acids. J lost 0 bases, V lost 0 bases, and 1 base had no gene match. The V gene's germline CDR1 is MGHRA and CDR2 YSYEKL. The CDR3 region is CASSQEGTSGNQETQYF. The DNA of the CDR3 is TGCGCCAGCAGCCAAGAGGGGACTAGCGGGAACCAAGAGACCCAGTACTTC.

This clonotype was observed a handful of times. V usage is TRBV6-1 and J usage is TRBJ1-2; 7 bases line up with TRBD1. The germline V gene has CDR1 MNHNS and CDR2 SASEGT. With 7 bases clipped from V and 3 bases from J, the junction kept 2 bases outside the gene matches. The length of the CDR3 is 12 residues. The CDR3 coding sequence is TGTGCCAGCACGACAGGGCACTATGGCTACACCTTC. This encodes CASTTGHYGYTF.

As regards this clonotype: The junction and the germline gene differ at one end; a read error may be behind it. V gene TRBV4-1 combines with J gene TRBJ2-1; D not resolved. Germline lookup yields CDR1 MGHRA and CDR2 YSYEKL. CDR3 length equals 16 residues. The CDR3 here is CACSHEPGTAYNEQFF. The CDR3 region has the DNA TGCGCCTGCAGCCACGAGCCCGGAACGGCCTACAATGAGCAGTTCTTC.

The chain links TRBV12-3 or TRBV12-4 to TRBJ2-4; TRBD2 might be the D (5 bases). This CDR3 is 14 amino acids long. V dropped 8 bases and J dropped 3 bases, with 14 bases sitting between them. The CDR3 loop reads CASCPDWDKNIQYF. CDR3 DNA sequence: TGTGCCAGCTGTCCGGACTGGGACAAAAACATTCAGTACTTC.

V is TRBV5-1 and J is TRBJ1-1; a possible D gene is TRBD1 (6 bases). The CDR3 runs 14 residues. V gave up 4 bases and J gave up 4 bases, with 14 bases separating them. Germline CDR1 and CDR2: SGHRS and YFSETQ. The CDR3 DNA follows: TGCGCCAGCAGCATAGGACAGTCGAGCACTGAAGCTTTCTTT. It specifies CASSIGQSSTEAFF.

The V gene is TRBV19, the J gene TRBJ1-1, with D unresolved. V lost 6 bases and J 8 bases, leaving 13 bases between the germline ends. Germline V CDR1 and CDR2: LNHDA, SQIVND (reference sequence). This CDR3 has 12 residues. CDR3 DNA sequence: TGTGCCAGTAGCGGAGACACCCCGGAAGCTTTCTTT. It translates to CASSGDTPEAFF.

The gene calls are TRBV7-3 and TRBJ2-3, with 11 bases identical to TRBD2. Germline CDR1 reads SGHTA; CDR2 reads FQGTGA. Trimming removed 5 bases from V and 5 bases from J; junction bases left unmatched: 3. This CDR3 has 14 amino acids. CDR3 bases: TGTGCCAGCAGCCTAGCGGGAGGTATAGATACGCAGTATTTT. It translates to CASSLAGGIDTQYF.

This clonotype was seen more than once but under ten times. One end of the junction is discordant with germline, which a read error may explain. The CDR3 is CSARDENGAQGRIGELLF. CDR3 DNA: TGCAGTGCTAGAGATGAGAATGGTGCACAGGGGCGCATCGGGGAGCTGCTTTTT. V usage is TRBV20-1 and J usage is TRBJ2-2; 7 bases fit TRBD1. Germline loops: CDR1 DFQATT, CDR2 SNEGSKA (reference sequence). The CDR3 sequence is 18 residues long.

This clonotype was seen a few times. The V call is TRBV7-9, the J call TRBJ2-3; 7 bases fit TRBD1. In germline, CDR1 is SEHNR, CDR2 FQNEAQ (reference sequence). The CDR3 has 16 amino acids. V gave up 5 bases and J gave up 3 bases; unmatched junction bases: 11. CDR3 region: CASSTTGSEVTDTQYF. CDR3 DNA: TGTGCCAGCAGCACGACAGGGTCCGAGGTAACAGATACGCAGTATTTT. The full variable domain, with the rest looked up from reference TRBV7-9 and TRBJ2-3, is DTGVSQNPRHKITKRGQNVTFRCDPISEHNRLYWYRQTLGQGPEFLTYFQNEAQLEKSRLLSDRFSAERPKGSFSTLEIQRTEQGDSAMYLCASSTTGSEVTDTQYFGPGTRLTVL.

This clonotype came up a few times. The chain couples TRBV28 to TRBJ2-5; 7 nucleotides align to TRBD2. The DNA end lines up better with TRBJ2-1; the J call may be wrong. The germline gives CDR1 MDHEN, CDR2 SYDVKM. This CDR3 has 17 residues. Written as DNA, the CDR3 is TGTGCCAGCAGTCACTTCAGGTTGGCGGGAGAGAGGAATGAGCAGTTCTTC. Protein: CASSHFRLAGERNEQFF.

This clonotype has ten or more counts. The DNA for the CDR3 is TGTGCCAGCACCCAGAACACTGAAGCTTTCTTT. Amino acids: CASTQNTEAFF. The chain employs TRBV7-9 and TRBJ1-1; no clear D gene. V was pared by 7 bases and J by 1 base, with 4 bases between. Per the germline V gene, CDR1 is SEHNR and CDR2 is FQNEAQ (reference sequence). CDR3 length equals 11 residues.

V gene TRBV29-1 combines with J gene TRBJ2-7; 8 bases line up with TRBD2. Germline values: CDR1 SQVTM, CDR2 ANQGSEA. The CDR3 consists of 15 residues. The ends lost 3 bases at V and 1 base at J; junction bases unmatched: 8. CDR3 amino acids: CSVEQTSDGSYEQYF. The CDR3 bases are TGCAGCGTTGAGCAGACTAGCGACGGGTCCTACGAGCAGTACTTC.

This clonotype came up a few times. The rearrangement joins TRBV4-3 to TRBJ1-6; no reliable D call. Between the trimmed V and J ends, which lost 2 bases and 9 bases, there was a span of 8 bases. Germline-derived CDR1 and CDR2 are LGHNA and YSLEER. CDR3 length: 13 amino acids. DNA of the CDR3: TGCGCCAGCAGCCAAACCCTTACTTCACCCCTCCACTTT. Residues: CASSQTLTSPLHF.

This clonotype showed up just a few times. The chain has TRBV5-1 and TRBJ2-5; 8 nucleotides agree with TRBD1. Germline trimming cut 3 bases from V and 1 base from J; bases unmatched to any gene: 5. Germline values: CDR1 SGHRS, CDR2 YFSETQ. The CDR3 extends over 15 amino acids. The CDR3 here is CASSSWTGLQETQYF. The DNA for the CDR3 is TGCGCCAGCAGCTCCTGGACAGGGCTCCAAGAGACCCAGTACTTC.

The V and J genes are TRBV4-3 and TRBJ2-3; D call uncertain. Trimming removed 0 bases from V and 1 base from J, with 11 bases in between. The CDR3 loop spans 16 amino acids. CDR1 and CDR2 from the germline V gene are LGHNA and YSLEER. In DNA form, the CDR3 reads TGCGCCAGCAGCCAAGATCGGCCCCTAGGCACAGATACGCAGTATTTT. Protein: CASSQDRPLGTDTQYF.

This clonotype was observed a few times. The chain uses TRBV29-1 and TRBJ2-1; TRBD2 matches at 7 bases. The J call may be in error: the DNA end matches TRBJ2-5 better. Germline CDR1 and CDR2: SQVTM and ANQGSEA. This CDR3 spans 15 amino acids. CDR3 residues: CSVAVAGAGSETQYF. The CDR3 DNA is TGCAGCGTTGCTGTGGCGGGAGCAGGGAGTGAGACCCAGTACTTC.

V gene TRBV15 combines with J gene TRBJ2-7; the match to TRBD1 covers 9 bases. Trimming took 0 bases from V and 5 from J; bases not matched to a gene: 8. Germline-derived CDR1 and CDR2 are LNHNV and YYDKDF (reference sequence). This CDR3 region has 16 residues. CDR3: CATSREGTGFLHEQYF. CDR3 bases: TGTGCCACCAGCAGAGAAGGGACAGGGTTTCTCCACGAGCAGTACTTC.

This chain links TRBV30 with TRBJ1-1; 10 positions agree with TRBD1. This CDR3 spans 17 amino acids. The germline V gene encodes CDR1 GTSNPN and CDR2 SVGIG (reference sequence). J lost 3 bases, V lost 2 bases, and 12 bases had no gene match. In DNA, the CDR3 is TGTGCCTGGAGTAAAGGGACAGGGGATGATCCTGACACTGAAGCTTTCTTT. As protein: CAWSKGTGDDPDTEAFF.